Each of the 8 T cell receptor beta chains below was sequenced from the same sample in a study of T cell responses to AZD1222 COVID-19 vaccine. Data came from immunoSEQ multiplex PCR; TCRdb stores just in-frame clones and leaves some out. The top ten clones hold almost 4.5% of a sample with approximately 110,000 clones, about nine tenths of them seen once. Specimen: peripheral blood, collected on day 0 of AZD1222 vaccination. The receptors stem from an adult in good health.

The rearrangement uses TRBV28 and TRBJ1-5; 7 bases line up with TRBD1. CDR3 length: 15 residues. Unmatched junction bases numbered 10, after V lost 6 bases and J lost 5 bases. Germline V gene data show CDR1 as MDHEN and CDR2 as SYDVKM. This CDR3 is CASRTPGTVYQPQHF. CDR3 in DNA: TGTGCCAGCAGAACCCCCGGGACAGTCTATCAGCCCCAGCATTTT.

V usage is TRBV19 and J usage is TRBJ2-2; possible D gene TRBD2, 5 bases. The CDR3 is 15 residues long. Germline assignment: CDR1 LNHDA and CDR2 SQIVND (reference sequence). V gave up 3 bases and J gave up 4 bases, with 12 bases separating them. The CDR3 DNA reads as TGTGCCAGTAGTATTGGGAGTCGTAGCACCGGGGAGCTGTTTTTT. Amino acids: CASSIGSRSTGELFF.

The rearrangement joins TRBV27 to TRBJ2-3, with D tentatively TRBD2 (6 bases). With 0 bases removed from V and 4 bases from J, the gap between germline ends came to 8 bases. The CDR3 is 14 amino acids. The germline V gene has CDR1 MNHEY and CDR2 SMNVEV (reference sequence). The CDR3 loop reads CASSLSREADTQYF. In DNA form, the CDR3 reads TGTGCCAGCAGTTTATCTAGGGAGGCAGATACGCAGTATTTT.

The chain uses TRBV6-1 and TRBJ1-5, with D perhaps matching TRBD1 (6 bases). V lost 3 bases to trimming and J lost 6 bases, with 15 bases between them. Germline loops: CDR1 MNHNS, CDR2 SASEGT. The length of the CDR3 is 15 residues. This chain's CDR3 is CASSEIVGRGQPQHF. The CDR3 DNA is TGTGCCAGCAGTGAGATCGTGGGCAGGGGTCAGCCCCAGCATTTT.

The chain couples TRBV9 to TRBJ1-3; D gene ambiguous. V shed 0 bases and J shed 4 bases, with 17 bases lying between them. CDR1 is SGDLS, CDR2 YYNGEE, per germline. The CDR3 is 17 amino acids. CDR3 nucleotide sequence: TGTGCCAGCAGCGTAGCTACGGTCACAGTACACGGAAACACCATATATTTT. Amino acids: CASSVATVTVHGNTIYF.

The rearrangement joins TRBV28 to TRBJ1-5; D gene unclear. Germline loops: CDR1 MDHEN, CDR2 SYDVKM. This CDR3 region has 14 residues. Trimming removed 5 bases at V and 2 bases at J, with 10 bases between. The DNA for the CDR3 is TGTGCCAGCAGTACAAAGGTAGGCAATCAGCCCCAGCATTTT. Amino acid sequence: CASSTKVGNQPQHF.

The J gene is TRBJ1-1, the V gene TRBV10-3, with D uncertain. Trimming left V 5 bases short and J 4 bases short, with 8 bases between. CDR1 and CDR2 from the germline V gene are ENHRY and SYGVKD. The CDR3 loop spans 12 amino acids. The CDR3 region has the DNA TGTGCCATCAGTACCCTGGGCACTGAAGCTTTCTTT. Protein product: CAISTLGTEAFF.

This chain joins TRBV12-3 or TRBV12-4 and TRBJ2-5; no clear D gene. V was shortened by 6 bases and J by 5 bases, with 13 bases between the two germline ends. This CDR3 is built from 13 residues. The CDR3 coding sequence is TGTGCCAGCAGAATCGGACCCCAGGAGACCCAGTACTTC. Translation gives CASRIGPQETQYF.